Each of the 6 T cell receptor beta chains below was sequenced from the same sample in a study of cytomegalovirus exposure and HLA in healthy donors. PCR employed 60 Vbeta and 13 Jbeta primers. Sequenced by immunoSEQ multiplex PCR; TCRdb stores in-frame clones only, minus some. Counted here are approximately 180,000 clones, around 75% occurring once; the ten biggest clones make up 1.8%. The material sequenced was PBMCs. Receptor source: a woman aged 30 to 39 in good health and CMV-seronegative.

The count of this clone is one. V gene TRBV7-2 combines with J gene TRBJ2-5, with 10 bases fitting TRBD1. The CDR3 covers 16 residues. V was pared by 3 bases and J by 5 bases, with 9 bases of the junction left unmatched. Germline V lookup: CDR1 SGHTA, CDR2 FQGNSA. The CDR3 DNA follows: TGTGCCAGCAGCTTGGGACAGGGGTTAGGGCAGGAGACCCAGTACTTC. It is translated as CASSLGQGLGQETQYF.

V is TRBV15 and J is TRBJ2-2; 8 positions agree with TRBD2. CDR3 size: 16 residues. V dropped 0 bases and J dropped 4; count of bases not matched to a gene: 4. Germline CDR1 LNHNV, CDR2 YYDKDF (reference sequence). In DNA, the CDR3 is TGTGCCACCAGCAGAGACCCCCTAGCGGGCACCGGGGAGCTGTTTTTT. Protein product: CATSRDPLAGTGELFF.

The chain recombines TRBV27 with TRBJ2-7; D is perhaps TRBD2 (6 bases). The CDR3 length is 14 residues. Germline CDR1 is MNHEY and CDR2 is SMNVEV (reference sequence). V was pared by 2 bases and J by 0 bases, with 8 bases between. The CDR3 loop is CASSLAGNSYEQYF. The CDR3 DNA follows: TGTGCCAGCAGTTTAGCGGGAAACTCCTACGAGCAGTACTTC.

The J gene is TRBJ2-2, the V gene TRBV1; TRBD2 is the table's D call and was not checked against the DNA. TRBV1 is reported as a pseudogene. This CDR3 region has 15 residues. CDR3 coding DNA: TGCACCAACCATGGCGGGGGAATCAACACCGGGGAGCTGTTTTTT. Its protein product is CTNHGGGINTGELFF.

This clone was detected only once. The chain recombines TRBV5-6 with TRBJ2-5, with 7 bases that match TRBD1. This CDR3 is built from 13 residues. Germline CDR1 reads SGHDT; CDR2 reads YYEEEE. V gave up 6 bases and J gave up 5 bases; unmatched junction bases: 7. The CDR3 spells CASTPTGRETQYF. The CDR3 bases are TGTGCCAGCACCCCGACAGGGCGGGAGACCCAGTACTTC.

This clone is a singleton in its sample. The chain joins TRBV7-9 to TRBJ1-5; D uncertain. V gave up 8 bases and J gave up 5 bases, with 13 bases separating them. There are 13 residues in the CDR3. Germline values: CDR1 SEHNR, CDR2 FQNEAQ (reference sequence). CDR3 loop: CASASGLDQPQHF. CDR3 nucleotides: TGTGCCAGCGCCTCGGGTTTAGATCAGCCCCAGCATTTT.